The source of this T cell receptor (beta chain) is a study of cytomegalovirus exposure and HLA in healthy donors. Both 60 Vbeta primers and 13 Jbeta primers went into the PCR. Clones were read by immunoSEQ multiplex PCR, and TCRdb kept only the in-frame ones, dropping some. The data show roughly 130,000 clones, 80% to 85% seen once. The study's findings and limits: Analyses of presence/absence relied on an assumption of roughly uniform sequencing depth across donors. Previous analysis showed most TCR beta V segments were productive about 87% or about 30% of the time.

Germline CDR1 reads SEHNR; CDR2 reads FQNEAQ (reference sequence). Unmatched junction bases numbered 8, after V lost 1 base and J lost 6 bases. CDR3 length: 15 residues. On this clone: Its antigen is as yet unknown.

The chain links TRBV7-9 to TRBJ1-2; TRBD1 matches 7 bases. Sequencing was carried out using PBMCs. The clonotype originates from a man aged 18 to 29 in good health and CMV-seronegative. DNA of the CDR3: TGTGCCAGCAGCTTAGAGATGGACAGGCGGGATGGCTACACCTTC. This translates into CASSLEMDRRDGYTF.